These T cell receptor beta chains were read from a single sample in a study of vaccination effects on CD4 cells after COVID-19. Their cognate antigens are unknown. The method was immunoSEQ multiplex PCR; TCRdb's version includes in-frame clones alone and lacks a portion of them. The table records 50,000 to 75,000 clones, around 81% of them present only once. Specimen: CD4+ T cells from PBMCs cultured with HCoV-229E spike peptides, collected before COVID-19 vaccination. These receptors came from a human donor who received a COVID-19 vaccine. Both conserved end residues are part of each CDR3. The order of the fields is CDR3 length, clone size, D gene, J gene, V gene, CDR3 DNA, CDR3 protein. A D gene is named only where the DNA matches it firmly. Some rows have no size entry. The others give once, few or many, or a class for an expanded clone.

14 | . | . | TRBJ2-2 | TRBV19 | TGTGCCAGTAGTATCAGTGAGAACACCGGGGAGCTGTTTTTT | CASSISENTGELFF
15 | . | . | TRBJ1-1 | TRBV30 | TGTGCCTGGAGTTTGGCCCAGCGGGAGGACACTGAAGCTTTCTTT | CAWSLAQREDTEAFF
16 | few | . | TRBJ1-3 | TRBV6-5 | TGTGCCAGCAGTTACTCCTTGACGGGCTCTGGAAACACCATATATTTT | CASSYSLTGSGNTIYF
11 | . | . | TRBJ1-2 | TRBV20-1 | TGCAGTGCCAAGATTGACTATGGCTACACCTTC | CSAKIDYGYTF
18 | . | . | TRBJ2-1 | TRBV4-1 | TGCGCCAGCAGCCAAGGAGTCCTCGCTAACTCCTTTGGCGATGAGCAGTTCTTC | CASSQGVLANSFGDEQFF
14 | . | . | TRBJ2-5 | TRBV27 | TGTGCCAGCAGTCGGGAACAGGGAGCAGAGACCCAGTACTTC | CASSREQGAETQYF
15 | . | . | TRBJ1-3 | TRBV13 | TGTGCCAGCAGCTTCGGACCCCTCTCTGGAAACACCATATATTTT | CASSFGPLSGNTIYF
13 | . | . | TRBJ1-5 | TRBV6-6 | TGTGCCAGCAGGTTACTTAGCAATCAGCCCCAGCATTTT | CASRLLSNQPQHF
14 | . | . | TRBJ1-5 | TRBV18 | TGTGCCAGCTCAGCATTTAAGACTAATCAGCCCCAGCATTTT | CASSAFKTNQPQHF
14 | . | . | TRBJ2-5 | TRBV24-1 | TGTGCCACCAGTGACTCGTACCGGGGGGAGACCCAGTACTTC | CATSDSYRGETQYF
18 | . | . | TRBJ1-6 | TRBV3-1/TRBV3-2 | TGTGCCAGCAGCCAAGATAAGACGGACTCTTACTATAATTCACCCCTCCACTTT | CASSQDKTDSYYNSPLHF
16 | . | . | TRBJ2-2 | TRBV30 | TGTGCCTGGAGTGTATCGAGGACAACCAACACCGGGGAGCTGTTTTTT | CAWSVSRTTNTGELFF
13 | . | TRBD1 | TRBJ1-2 | TRBV19 | TGTGCCAGTAGCATGGGACAGATCTATGGCTACACCTTC | CASSMGQIYGYTF
14 | . | . | TRBJ1-5 | TRBV6-1 | TGTGCCAGCAGTGAGGGGGGCTTTAATCAGCCCCAGCATTTT | CASSEGGFNQPQHF
18 | . | TRBD2 | TRBJ2-6 | TRBV19 | TGTGCCAGTAGTATCCTGGGGGGGGGAGCTGCGGGGGCCAACGTCCTGACTTTC | CASSILGGGAAGANVLTF
11 | few | . | TRBJ1-6 | TRBV30 | TGTGCCTGGAGTGTAAACTCACCCCTCCACTTT | CAWSVNSPLHF
14 | . | TRBD2 | TRBJ2-1 | TRBV5-1 | TGCGCCAGCAGCGGTAGCGGGTTGGACAATGAGCAGTTCTTC | CASSGSGLDNEQFF
13 | . | . | TRBJ1-1 | TRBV19 | TGTGCCAGTAGTATAACCCTGGACACTGAAGCTTTCTTT | CASSITLDTEAFF
13 | . | . | TRBJ1-2 | TRBV19 | TGTGCCAGTATGACAAGGATTGGAACTGGCTACACCTTC | CASMTRIGTGYTF
16 | . | . | TRBJ1-3 | TRBV6-5 | TGTGCCAGCAGTTTTCGAGAGGTGGGGGGTGGAAACACCATATATTTT | CASSFREVGGGNTIYF
14 | . | . | TRBJ2-2 | TRBV29-1 | TGCAGCGTTGAGCCCGGGGGCGGGACCGGGGAGCTGTTTTTT | CSVEPGGGTGELFF
15 | . | . | TRBJ1-1 | TRBV6-1 | TGTGCCAGCAGTGACCAGGGAAGAGTGAACACTGAAGCTTTCTTT | CASSDQGRVNTEAFF
17 | . | TRBD1 | TRBJ1-5 | TRBV10-3 | TGTGCCATCAGTGAGTCGGGTACAGGGGATAGCAATCAGCCCCAGCATTTT | CAISESGTGDSNQPQHF
16 | few | . | TRBJ1-6 | TRBV12-5 | TGTGCTAGTGGTTTGGCAACCTACGAGAGGGGGTCACCCCTCCACTTT | CASGLATYERGSPLHF
16 | . | TRBD2 | TRBJ2-5 | TRBV4-2 | TGTGCCAGCAGCCAAGTTTTAGCGGGGGGGCCAGAGACCCAGTACTTC | CASSQVLAGGPETQYF
15 | . | . | TRBJ1-5 | TRBV6-5 | TGTGCCAGCTTAGTGCGTTTTGATAGCAATCAGCCCCAGCATTTT | CASLVRFDSNQPQHF
18 | . | . | TRBJ2-1 | TRBV5-1 | TGCGCCAGCAGCTTGAACCCTCCCTTAGGTTTCTCCTACAATGAGCAGTTCTTC | CASSLNPPLGFSYNEQFF
16 | . | . | TRBJ2-3 | TRBV24-1 | TGTGCCACCAGTGATTTGGGCGGATCTAGCACAGATACGCAGTATTTT | CATSDLGGSSTDTQYF
14 | . | . | TRBJ1-1 | TRBV6-5 | TGTGCCAGCAGTTATGGGACGGGGAACACTGAAGCTTTCTTT | CASSYGTGNTEAFF
17 | . | . | TRBJ1-1 | TRBV5-6 | TGTGCCAGCAGCTTGTTGGGGGACCACCGCAGCGACACTGAAGCTTTCTTT | CASSLLGDHRSDTEAFF
18 | . | . | TRBJ2-5 | TRBV5-6 | TGTGCCAGCAGCGCCGGTCTCCTGGAGGGCCGGATAAGAGAGACCCAGTACTTC | CASSAGLLEGRIRETQYF
13 | few | . | TRBJ1-2 | TRBV2 | TGTGCCAGCTCAGAACAGGGAAACTATGGCTACACCTTC | CASSEQGNYGYTF
13 | once | . | TRBJ2-5 | TRBV5-1 | TGCGCCAGCAGCTTCTCGGACGTGGGGACCCAGTACTTC | CASSFSDVGTQYF
15 | . | . | TRBJ1-1 | TRBV19 | TGTGCCAGTAGTATAGACGGCAGGAAAGGCACTGAAGCTTTCTTT | CASSIDGRKGTEAFF
11 | . | . | TRBJ1-1 | TRBV20-1 | TGCAGTGCTACGTGGGGGGTTCAAGCTTTCTTT | CSATWGVQAFF
15 | . | TRBD2 | TRBJ2-1 | TRBV5-4 | TGTGCCAGCACCCATAGCGGGGGGACCTACAATGAGCAGTTCTTC | CASTHSGGTYNEQFF
11 | . | . | TRBJ1-2 | TRBV30 | TGTGCCTGGAGTTTGCTAGGTGGCTACACCTTC | CAWSLLGGYTF
14 | once | . | TRBJ1-1 | TRBV30 | TGTGCCTGGAGTGTACTCAGGGTTAACACTGAAGCTTTCTTT | CAWSVLRVNTEAFF
19 | . | . | TRBJ2-6 | TRBV14 | TGTGCCAGCAGCCAAGAGGGGGTCAGCCTTATCTCTGGGGCCAACGTCCTGACTTTC | CASSQEGVSLISGANVLTF
12 | . | . | TRBJ1-6 | TRBV7-2 | TGTGCCAGCAGCCCCCGGACGGCCGCCCTCCACTTT | CASSPRTAALHF
14 | once | . | TRBJ1-4 | TRBV10-3 | TGTGCCATCAGTGACCGCGGACCGGGGGAAAAACTGTTTTTT | CAISDRGPGEKLFF
14 | . | TRBD1 | TRBJ1-4 | TRBV5-8 | TGTGCCAGCAGCTTAGGACAGGGCCCGGAAAAACTGTTTTTT | CASSLGQGPEKLFF
13 | . | . | TRBJ1-6 | TRBV6-5 | TGTGCCAGCAGTTACGCTGGATATTCACCCCTCCACTTT | CASSYAGYSPLHF
15 | . | TRBD1 | TRBJ1-2 | TRBV6-5 | TGTGCCAGCAGTTACACGCCGGGACAGAAGTATGGCTACACCTTC | CASSYTPGQKYGYTF
12 | . | . | TRBJ1-6 | TRBV6-5 | TGTGCCAGCTGGGGGACAAGCTCACCCCTCCACTTT | CASWGTSSPLHF
16 | . | . | TRBJ1-5 | TRBV19 | TGTGCCAGTAGTCTGGATTTCCGCCCCTTATGGCAGCCCCAGCATTTT | CASSLDFRPLWQPQHF
16 | few | . | TRBJ2-3 | TRBV11-1 | TGTGCCAGCAGTTCACAACAGGTGGCCTCACGAGATACGCAGTATTTT | CASSSQQVASRDTQYF
14 | . | . | TRBJ1-4 | TRBV7-9 | TGTGCCAGCGCACGGAGGCAGACTAATGAAAAACTGTTTTTT | CASARRQTNEKLFF
14 | . | TRBD1 | TRBJ1-2 | TRBV2 | TGTGCCAGCACCGTGACAGGGTTAAACTATGGCTACACCTTC | CASTVTGLNYGYTF
13 | . | . | TRBJ1-1 | TRBV10-3 | TGTGCCATCAGTGAGACGGAAAACACTGAAGCTTTCTTT | CAISETENTEAFF
15 | . | . | TRBJ2-5 | TRBV29-1 | TGCAGCGTTTCACCGTCGGGCGGGGTTGAGGAGACCCAGTACTTC | CSVSPSGGVEETQYF
15 | . | . | TRBJ1-2 | TRBV7-8 | TGTGCCAGCACCCCCCAGCTAGGGACGGGCTATGGCTACACCTTC | CASTPQLGTGYGYTF
14 | few | . | TRBJ1-5 | TRBV9 | TGTGCCAGCAGCGTAATGGCTGACGGGCAGCCCCAGCATTTT | CASSVMADGQPQHF
15 | . | TRBD2 | TRBJ2-3 | TRBV5-1 | TGCGCCAGCAGCTGGGGGGGTAAAGATGCAGATACGCAGTATTTT | CASSWGGKDADTQYF
13 | . | . | TRBJ2-1 | TRBV24-1 | TGTGCCACCAGTGATTGGGGGTACAATGAGCAGTTCTTC | CATSDWGYNEQFF
14 | . | TRBD1 | TRBJ2-1 | TRBV2 | TGTGCCAGCAGCCCGGGACAGGGGTACGATGAGCAGTTCTTC | CASSPGQGYDEQFF
15 | . | TRBD1 | TRBJ2-5 | TRBV6-2/TRBV6-3 | TGTGCCAGCAGTTACGGGACAGGGGGGCAAGAGACCCAGTACTTC | CASSYGTGGQETQYF
16 | . | TRBD1 | TRBJ1-4 | TRBV18 | TGTGCCAGCTCACTAACACCCGGGACAGGGTCGGAAAAACTGTTTTTT | CASSLTPGTGSEKLFF
11 | . | . | TRBJ1-5 | TRBV6-2/TRBV6-3 | TGTGCCAGCAGTCAAGCCCGTGCCCAGCATTTT | CASSQARAQHF